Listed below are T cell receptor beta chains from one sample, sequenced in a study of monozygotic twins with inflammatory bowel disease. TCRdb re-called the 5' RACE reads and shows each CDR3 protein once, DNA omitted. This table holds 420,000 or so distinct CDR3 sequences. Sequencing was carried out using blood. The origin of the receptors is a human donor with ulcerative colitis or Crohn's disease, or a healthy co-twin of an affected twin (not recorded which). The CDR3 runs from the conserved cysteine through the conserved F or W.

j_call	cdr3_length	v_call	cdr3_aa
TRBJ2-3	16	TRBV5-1	CASSLYPRSSTDTQYF
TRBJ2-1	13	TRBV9	CASSVEHYNEQFF
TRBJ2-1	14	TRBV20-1	CSASSTSGGAPPFF
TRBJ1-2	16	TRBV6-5	CTSSYSTGEEHYGYTF
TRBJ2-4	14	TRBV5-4	CASTKKSGLNIQYF
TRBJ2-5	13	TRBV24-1	CATSEANQETQYF
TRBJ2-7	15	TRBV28	CASSFTQGGIGEQYF
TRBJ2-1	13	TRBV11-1	CASSLGFYNEQFF
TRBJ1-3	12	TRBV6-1	CASGTDGNTIYF
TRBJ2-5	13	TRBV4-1	CASSQRTQETQYF
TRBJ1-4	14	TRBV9	CASSRTGVFEKLFF
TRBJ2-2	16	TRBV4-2	CASSLSRGAGTGELFF
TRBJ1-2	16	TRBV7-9	CASSLAIRLSNYGYTF
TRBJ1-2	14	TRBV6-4	CASSDSTGSYGYTF
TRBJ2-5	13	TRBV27	CASSRGGKETQYF
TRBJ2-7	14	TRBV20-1	CSGVEWASLSEQYF
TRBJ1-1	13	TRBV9	CASRGVGATEAFF
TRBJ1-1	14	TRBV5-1	CASSLETAGTEAFF
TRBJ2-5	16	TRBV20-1	CSARRGQRPYQETQYF
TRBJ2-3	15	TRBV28	CASSLSSGGRDTQYF
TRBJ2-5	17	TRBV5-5	CASSWDQQGVGARAQYF
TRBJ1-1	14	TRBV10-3	CAISGGHMNTEAFF
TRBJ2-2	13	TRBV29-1	CSVAREWGGELFF
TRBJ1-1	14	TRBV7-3	CASSLDSRNTEAFF
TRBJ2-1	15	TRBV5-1	CASSPTSTGVNEQFF
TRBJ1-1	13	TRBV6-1	CASNDRLETEAFF
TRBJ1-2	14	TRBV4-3	CASSQDAGERGYTF
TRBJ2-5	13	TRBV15	CATSRDRGQTQYF
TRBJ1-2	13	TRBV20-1	CSAPDRADYGYTF
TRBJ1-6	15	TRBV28	CASSPGQGYNSPLHF